The 29 T cell receptor beta chains below all came from one sample that was sequenced in a study of T cells after posttransplantation cyclophosphamide. Sequencing was performed with immunoSEQ multiplex PCR; in TCRdb, only in-frame clones are kept and a portion is missing. Recorded here are approximately 12,000 clones, none singletons. Cyclophosphamide on days +3 and +4 followed busulfan-fludarabine conditioning and a marrow graft. The sequenced sample was PBMCs, obtained after allogeneic stem cell transplant with posttransplant cyclophosphamide. The receptors were sampled from a female patient in her thirties or forties who received an allogeneic stem cell transplant from a related donor, was CMV-positive, and had acute GVHD only. Part of the T cell pool may stem from the graft donor.

The chain uses TRBV11-3 and TRBJ2-5; 7 bases line up with TRBD2. The CDR3 loop spans 14 amino acids. In germline, CDR1 is SGHNT, CDR2 YENEEA. V shed 1 base, J shed 5 bases, and the junction held 4 bases outside the gene matches. CDR3 region: CASSLGGGSETQYF. The CDR3 DNA is TGTGCCAGCAGCTTAGGGGGGGGGTCGGAGACCCAGTACTTC.

This clone came up many times. V usage is TRBV2 and J usage is TRBJ1-3, with D possibly TRBD1 on 6 matching bases. This CDR3 spans 16 amino acids. Germline V CDR1 and CDR2: SNHLY, FYNNEI. Trimming left V 6 bases short and J 0 bases short, with 15 bases between. The CDR3: CASRADRPTSGNTIYF. CDR3 coding DNA: TGTGCCAGCAGAGCGGACAGACCGACCTCTGGAAACACCATATATTTT. Looking up the rest from reference TRBV2 and TRBJ1-3 gives the full variable domain: EPEVTQTPSHQVTQMGQEVILRCVPISNHLYFYWYRQILGQKVEFLVSFYNNEISEKSEIFDDQFSVERPDGSNFTLKIRSTKLEDSAMYFCASRADRPTSGNTIYFGEGSWLTVV.

This clone was seen many times. This specimen includes other DNA sequences encoding the same CDR3. This chain uses TRBV9 with TRBJ2-7; 9 bases map to TRBD1. Germline V gene data show CDR1 as SGDLS and CDR2 as YYNGEE. CDR3 size: 16 residues. The junction had 7 bases not matched to a gene; V was cut back by 0 bases and J by 3 bases. The CDR3 bases are TGTGCCAGCAGCGTAGCCCCGGGACAGGGTGGCTACGAGCAGTACTTC. It translates to CASSVAPGQGGYEQYF.

This clone was seen at least ten times. The chain links TRBV15 to TRBJ1-5, with D hard to call. V lost 0 bases to trimming and J lost 2 bases, with 14 bases between them. The germline CDR1 and CDR2 sequences are LNHNV and YYDKDF (reference sequence). The CDR3 length is 17 residues. The CDR3 is CATSRDAILAGNQPQHF. The CDR3 DNA sequence: TGTGCCACCAGCAGAGATGCCATACTAGCGGGCAATCAGCCCCAGCATTTT.

At least ten counts were recorded for this clone. The chain recombines TRBV13 with TRBJ1-1, with 7 bases that match TRBD1. The V gene end was trimmed by 5 bases and the J gene end by 0 bases; junction bases not matched to a gene: 0. The CDR3 totals 13 residues. CDR1 and CDR2 (germline): PRHDT, FYEKMQ (reference sequence). The CDR3 reads CASSGTVNTEAFF. Written as DNA, the CDR3 is TGTGCCAGCAGCGGGACAGTGAACACTGAAGCTTTCTTT.

In its sample, this clone was seen many times. This chain joins TRBV5-1 and TRBJ1-5; D unclear. This CDR3 spans 15 amino acids. Germline assignment: CDR1 SGHRS and CDR2 YFSETQ. The V end lost 0 bases, the J end lost 0 bases, and 7 bases lay between the germline ends. CDR3 loop: CASSLDNTSNQPQHF. CDR3 bases: TGCGCCAGCAGCTTGGATAACACTAGCAATCAGCCCCAGCATTTT. Variable domain in full (rest from reference TRBV5-1 and TRBJ1-5): KAGVTQTPRYLIKTRGQQVTLSCSPISGHRSVSWYQQTPGQGLQFLFEYFSETQRNKGNFPGRFSGRQFSNSRSEMNVSTLELGDSALYLCASSLDNTSNQPQHFGDGTRLSIL.

In this sample, this clone turned up many times. The genes are TRBV4-2 and TRBJ2-3, with D unresolved. Trimming cost V 0 bases and J 6 bases, with 7 bases left between them. Germline V gene sequence: CDR1 LGHNA, CDR2 YNFKEQ. CDR3 length: 13 residues. The CDR3 DNA reads as TGTGCCAGCAGCCAAGAGACTTGGGATACGCAGTATTTT. Translation: CASSQETWDTQYF.

This clone was picked up many times. The chain links TRBV5-1 to TRBJ1-1; 8 bases are a match to TRBD1. The CDR3 has 14 amino acids. Looked up from germline, CDR1 is SGHRS and CDR2 is YFSETQ. Trimming took 0 bases from V and 6 from J; bases not matched to a gene: 4. CDR3 region: CASSLGGQGSEAFF. The CDR3 region has the DNA TGCGCCAGCAGCTTGGGCGGACAGGGCTCTGAAGCTTTCTTT.

This clone was detected many times. V usage is TRBV4-3 and J usage is TRBJ1-5; 8 positions match TRBD1. The CDR3 length is 16 residues. Germline V CDR1 and CDR2: LGHNA, YSLEER. V gave up 0 bases and J gave up 7 bases; unmatched junction bases: 8. The CDR3 loop is CASSQDRVQGGQPQHF. The CDR3 DNA follows: TGCGCCAGCAGCCAAGATAGAGTACAGGGGGGGCAGCCCCAGCATTTT.

On this clone: It is unclear where the CDR3 begins or ends on the DNA, so no DNA is shown, and the CDR3 is as TCRdb lists it. The rearrangement links TRBV12-2 to TRBJ2-2; the table's D call of TRBD1 was not tested on the DNA. TRBV12-2 constitutes a pseudogene. The CDR3 is 21 amino acids in total, end residues counted. CDR3 amino acids: CASRFIIWGQGSSLGTGELFF.

This clone showed up many times. V is TRBV14 and J is TRBJ2-2; D perhaps matches TRBD2 (7 bases). V dropped 4 bases and J dropped 4 bases, with 19 bases sitting between them. The length of the CDR3 is 17 residues. The V gene's germline CDR1 is SGHDN and CDR2 FVKESK. The CDR3 loop reads CASSPSLGGLATGELFF. The CDR3 DNA reads as TGTGCCAGCAGCCCATCGTTGGGGGGGCTCGCCACCGGGGAGCTGTTTTTT.

This clone has ten or more counts. The V and J genes are TRBV19 and TRBJ2-1, with D unresolved. Germline V gene sequence: CDR1 LNHDA, CDR2 SQIVND (reference sequence). V lost 3 bases, J lost 8 bases, and 8 bases lay in between. The length of the CDR3 is 12 residues. CDR3 loop: CASSIIGYEQFF. In DNA form, the CDR3 reads TGTGCCAGTAGTATCATCGGGTATGAGCAGTTCTTC.

This clone came up many times. The chain couples TRBV11-2 to TRBJ2-5; the match to TRBD1 covers 7 bases. The CDR3 is made up of 15 amino acids. V trimming: 5 bases; J trimming: 4 bases; junction bases outside the gene matches: 10. Germline-derived CDR1 and CDR2 are SGHAT and FQNNGV. CDR3 region: CASSTTRQGSETQYF. CDR3 DNA sequence: TGTGCCAGCAGCACTACCCGACAGGGATCAGAGACCCAGTACTTC.

This clone was picked up many times. CDR3 bases: TGTGCCAGCTCACCCGGGACTAGCGACTACAATGAGCAGTTCTTC. Translated, it gives CASSPGTSDYNEQFF. This rearrangement joins TRBV18 to TRBJ2-1, with 10 bases fitting TRBD2. This CDR3 region has 15 residues. CDR1 KGHSH and CDR2 LQKENI come from the germline V gene. Trimming removed 3 bases from V and 3 bases from J; junction bases left unmatched: 2. Full variable domain (missing parts from reference TRBV18 and TRBJ2-1): NAGVMQNPRHLVRRRGQEARLRCSPMKGHSHVYWYRQLPEEGLKFMVYLQKENIIDESGMPKERFSAEFPKEGPSILRIQQVVRGDSAAYFCASSPGTSDYNEQFFGPGTRLTVL.

This clone was seen ten or more times. CDR3 protein: CASKLTDTQYF. The CDR3, as DNA: TGCGCCAGCAAACTCACAGATACGCAGTATTTT. The chain is built from TRBV5-1 and TRBJ2-3; D is ambiguous. Germline V CDR1 and CDR2: SGHRS, YFSETQ. V was trimmed by 6 bases and J by 2 bases, leaving 4 bases between them. The CDR3 is 11 residues long.

This clone was seen at least ten times. The rearrangement uses TRBV7-9 and TRBJ2-2; 7 bases align to TRBD1. Germline CDR1 SEHNR, CDR2 FQNEAQ (reference sequence). V was pared by 3 bases and J by 6 bases, with 7 bases of the junction left unmatched. CDR3 length equals 15 residues. The CDR3 reads CASSFPDRVAGELFF. The CDR3 DNA is TGTGCCAGCAGCTTCCCCGACAGGGTGGCCGGGGAGCTGTTTTTT.

The V call is TRBV7-6, the J call TRBJ2-1; D is perhaps TRBD2 (7 bases). The CDR3 is 16 amino acids. Deletions cut 5 bases from V and 7 bases from J, with 21 bases between. Germline CDR1 and CDR2: SGHVS and FNYEAQ. The DNA for the CDR3 is TGTGCCAGCAGCACGCGGGGGCCGCACTCCCGAAATGAGCAGTTCTTC. Translated: CASSTRGPHSRNEQFF. Looking up the rest from reference TRBV7-6 and TRBJ2-1 gives the full variable domain: GAGVSQSPRYKVTKRGQDVALRCDPISGHVSLYWYRQALGQGPEFLTYFNYEAQQDKSGLPNDRFSAERPEGSISTLTIQRTEQRDSAMYRCASSTRGPHSRNEQFFGPGTRLTVL.

This clone came up a few times. The rearrangement links TRBV27 to TRBJ2-1, with 11 positions matching TRBD2. This CDR3 is 17 amino acids long. Trimming removed 10 bases from V and 7 bases from J; junction bases left unmatched: 18. Germline-derived CDR1 and CDR2 are MNHEY and SMNVEV (reference sequence). CDR3 bases: TGTGCCACCAGGAACGGCTTAGCGGGGGGGCCCATGAATGAGCAGTTCTTC. Amino acid sequence: CATRNGLAGGPMNEQFF.

This clone was observed at least ten times. The chain links TRBV5-4 to TRBJ2-5; 7 bases agree with TRBD1. J was trimmed by 4 bases and V by 0 bases; bases with no gene match: 6. Per germline, CDR1 SGHNT and CDR2 YYREEE (reference sequence). This CDR3 region has 15 residues. CDR3: CASSLGQGEAETQYF. The CDR3 DNA follows: TGTGCCAGCAGCTTGGGACAGGGAGAGGCAGAGACCCAGTACTTC.

This clone was counted a few times. This chain links TRBV27 with TRBJ2-1; 10 positions agree with TRBD1. The CDR3 covers 14 residues. Per germline, CDR1 MNHEY and CDR2 SMNVEV (reference sequence). The ends lost 3 bases at V and 6 bases at J; junction bases unmatched: 2. This CDR3 reads CASSFRQGANEQFF. The CDR3 nucleotides are TGTGCCAGCAGTTTCCGACAGGGGGCCAATGAGCAGTTCTTC.

In its sample, this clone was seen many times. The gene calls are TRBV15 and TRBJ1-5; D not resolved. There are 15 residues in the CDR3. The V and J ends lost 3 bases and 7 bases respectively, with 16 bases between them. Per the germline V gene, CDR1 is LNHNV and CDR2 is YYDKDF (reference sequence). Here the CDR3 reads CATSRKEWRNQPQHF. The DNA for the CDR3 is TGTGCCACCAGCAGGAAAGAGTGGAGGAACCAGCCCCAGCATTTT. The full variable domain, with the rest looked up from reference TRBV15 and TRBJ1-5, is DAMVIQNPRYQVTQFGKPVTLSCSQTLNHNVMYWYQQKSSQAPKLLFHYYDKDFNNEADTPDNFQSRRPNTSFCFLDIRSPGLGDTAMYLCATSRKEWRNQPQHFGDGTRLSIL.

Judged by abundance, this clone is large. The chain uses TRBV9 and TRBJ1-4, with a tentative D call TRBD1 (6 bases). Trimming stripped 4 bases from V and 4 bases from J, with 11 bases between. Germline-derived CDR1 and CDR2 are SGDLS and YYNGEE. CDR3 length: 14 residues. The CDR3 loop is CASSRQAGNEKLFF. In DNA form, the CDR3 reads TGTGCCAGCAGCCGACAGGCAGGTAATGAAAAACTGTTTTTT.

This clone came up many times. The chain has TRBV6-6 and TRBJ2-3; D is unresolved. This CDR3 region has 13 residues. In germline, CDR1 is MNHNY, CDR2 SVGAGI (reference sequence). V lost 4 bases to trimming and J lost 6 bases, with 11 bases between them. For the CDR3, the DNA is TGTGCCAGCAGTTCCCTCGGTCCGGATACGCAGTATTTT. Amino acids: CASSSLGPDTQYF.

This clone was counted many times. This chain links TRBV18 with TRBJ2-2; D ambiguous. CDR1 and CDR2 (germline): KGHSH, LQKENI. The CDR3 sequence is 16 residues long. V lost 0 bases, J lost 2 bases, and 10 bases lay in between. CDR3 region: CASSPPNGPNTGELFF. The CDR3 DNA is TGTGCCAGCTCACCACCTAATGGGCCTAACACCGGGGAGCTGTTTTTT. Based on the CDR3 plus reference TRBV18 and TRBJ2-2, the full variable domain is NAGVMQNPRHLVRRRGQEARLRCSPMKGHSHVYWYRQLPEEGLKFMVYLQKENIIDESGMPKERFSAEFPKEGPSILRIQQVVRGDSAAYFCASSPPNGPNTGELFFGEGSRLTVL.

This clone has at least ten counts. DNA for the CDR3: TGTGCCAGCAGCTTAAGTCAGGGCTCCTACAATGAGCAGTTCTTC. Protein sequence: CASSLSQGSYNEQFF. The chain links TRBV7-3 to TRBJ2-1; possibly TRBD1 for D (5 bases). This CDR3 region has 15 residues. Between the trimmed V and J ends, which lost 1 base and 0 bases, there was a span of 7 bases. Germline CDR1 SGHTA, CDR2 FQGTGA.

The sample holds many counts of this clone. The CDR3 reads CASSESFPEVTGTEAFF. The CDR3 DNA is TGTGCCAGCAGTGAGTCTTTTCCCGAGGTAACGGGCACTGAAGCTTTCTTT. V usage is TRBV2 and J usage is TRBJ1-1; no clear D. The V end was cut by 3 bases, the J end by 4 bases, with 21 bases between. Germline CDR1 and CDR2: SNHLY and FYNNEI. The CDR3 loop spans 17 amino acids.

The sample holds many counts of this clone. CDR3 nucleotide sequence: TGTGCCAGCACACGGACTAGCGGGGGGGCCAGGGAGACCCAGTACTTC. Protein sequence: CASTRTSGGARETQYF. The rearrangement joins TRBV2 to TRBJ2-5; 15 positions match TRBD2. Germline V gives CDR1 SNHLY, CDR2 FYNNEI. The CDR3 has 16 amino acids. Trimming cost V 7 bases and J 5 bases; bases outside gene matches: 8.

This clone has at least ten counts. The chain has TRBV7-2 and TRBJ1-2; 8 bases map to TRBD1. Germline V gene data show CDR1 as SGHTA and CDR2 as FQGNSA. Losses at the gene ends were 5 bases for V and 5 bases for J; bases not matched to a gene: 10. The CDR3 has 15 amino acids. CDR3 sequence reads: CASSPTDRAFYGYTF. CDR3 nucleotide sequence: TGTGCCAGCAGCCCCACGGACAGGGCTTTTTATGGCTACACCTTC.

This clone turned up a few times. This chain connects TRBV16 to TRBJ2-3; the D gene is possibly TRBD2 (6 bases). There are 13 residues in the CDR3. Germline V gene data show CDR1 as KGHSY and CDR2 as FQNENV. Trimming shortened V by 1 base and J by 6 bases, and 8 bases separated the two germline ends. The CDR3 here is CASSQLGGDTQYF. The CDR3 DNA is TGTGCCAGCAGCCAATTAGGAGGGGATACGCAGTATTTT.